The 24 T cell receptor beta chains below were found in one sample sequenced in a study of cytomegalovirus exposure and HLA in healthy donors. PCR employed 60 Vbeta and 13 Jbeta primers. TCRdb keeps only in-frame clones here, not all; method: immunoSEQ multiplex PCR. The table includes 150,000 to 200,000 clones, more than 75% detected once. The specimen sequenced was PBMCs. All receptors derive from a woman aged 25 to 39 in good health and CMV-seropositive.

This clone was seen just once. Relative to the germline gene, one junction end is altered; a read error may explain this. The chain carries TRBV5-1 and TRBJ1-5; D might be TRBD1 (6 bases). The germline CDR1 and CDR2 sequences are SGHRS and YFSETQ. This CDR3 spans 15 amino acids. CDR3 residues: CASGLGGGAGQPQHF. CDR3 sequence (DNA): TGCGCCAGCGGCTTGGGCGGGGGCGCAGGCCAGCCCCAGCATTTT.

This chain connects TRBV27 to TRBJ2-3, with a tentative D call TRBD1 (6 bases). CDR3 size: 13 residues. V was shortened by 6 bases and J by 6 bases, with 13 bases between the two germline ends. Germline V CDR1 and CDR2: MNHEY, SMNVEV (reference sequence). The CDR3 is CASRTTGADTQYF. The CDR3, as DNA: TGTGCCAGCAGAACGACAGGAGCGGATACGCAGTATTTT.

The chain carries TRBV5-1 and TRBJ2-2; D is ambiguous. V lost 0 bases and J 6 bases, leaving 6 bases between the germline ends. CDR1 and CDR2 (germline): SGHRS, YFSETQ. CDR3 size: 13 residues. This CDR3 is CASSLVSSGELFF. CDR3 nucleotide sequence: TGCGCCAGCAGCTTGGTATCGTCCGGGGAGCTGTTTTTT.

Points on this clone: Other DNA sequences of this sample code for an identical CDR3. The chain employs TRBV11-2 and TRBJ2-5; 7 bases are shared with TRBD1. The trim removed 5 bases at V and 4 bases at J, leaving 7 bases unmatched. This CDR3 has 14 residues. Germline values: CDR1 SGHAT, CDR2 FQNNGV. The CDR3 spells CASSVYRGGETQYF. The CDR3, as DNA: TGTGCCAGCAGCGTCTACAGGGGCGGAGAGACCCAGTACTTC.

V and J are TRBV10-2 and TRBJ2-5; 9 bases agree with TRBD1. Germline V gives CDR1 WSHSY, CDR2 SAAADI. V trimming: 6 bases; J trimming: 4 bases; junction bases outside the gene matches: 6. The CDR3 extends over 14 amino acids. The CDR3 protein is CASRQGAHIETQYF. DNA for the CDR3: TGCGCCAGCAGACAGGGGGCGCACATAGAGACCCAGTACTTC.

V and J are TRBV7-7 and TRBJ2-5; 10 nucleotides agree with TRBD1. With V trimmed by 0 bases and J by 2 bases, 0 bases remained unmatched. This CDR3 has 15 residues. Looked up from germline, CDR1 is SSHAT and CDR2 is FNYEAQ (reference sequence). The DNA of the CDR3 is TGTGCCAGCAGCTTAGCGGGACAGGGGCAAGAGACCCAGTACTTC. It encodes CASSLAGQGQETQYF.

The rearrangement joins TRBV4-1 to TRBJ1-2, with 9 bases identical to TRBD1. The ends lost 1 base at V and 4 bases at J; junction bases unmatched: 4. The CDR3 extends over 15 amino acids. Germline V CDR1 and CDR2: MGHRA, YSYEKL. The CDR3 here is CASSQGDRAFYGYTF. The CDR3 nucleotides read TGCGCCAGCAGCCAAGGGGACAGGGCTTTCTATGGCTACACCTTC.

This clone appeared a few times. V gene TRBV27 combines with J gene TRBJ2-2; D gene uncertain. The CDR3 consists of 12 residues. Between the trimmed V and J ends, which lost 4 bases and 7 bases, there was a span of 7 bases. Germline V gene lookup returns CDR1 MNHEY and CDR2 SMNVEV (reference sequence). The CDR3 DNA reads TGTGCCAGCAGTTCCTACGGCGGGGAGCTGTTTTTT. It is translated as CASSSYGGELFF.

J is TRBJ2-1 and V is TRBV6-5, with 8 positions matching TRBD2. This CDR3 comprises 15 residues. Germline CDR1 and CDR2: MNHEY and SVGAGI. J gave up 8 bases and V 4 bases, and 10 bases lay outside the gene matches. Written as DNA, the CDR3 is TGTGCCAGCAGTTCCGGGACTAGTCGGCGGGATGAGCAGTTCTTC. Translating it yields CASSSGTSRRDEQFF.

This clone is a singleton in its sample. The CDR3 sequence is CASSVAGGGEAFF. For the CDR3, the DNA is TGTGCCAGCAGCGTAGCGGGGGGTGGTGAAGCTTTCTTT. This chain connects TRBV9 to TRBJ1-1; a weak D match, TRBD1 (5 bases). The CDR3 covers 13 residues. V was clipped by 0 bases and J by 7 bases, with 10 bases between them. Germline CDR1 is SGDLS and CDR2 is YYNGEE.

The V call is TRBV6-6, the J call TRBJ1-6; D remains unclear. Germline lookup yields CDR1 MNHNY and CDR2 SVGAGI (reference sequence). Trimming took 3 bases from V and 10 from J, leaving 10 bases between them. The CDR3 totals 13 residues. The CDR3 coding sequence is TGTGCCAGCAGTTATCTTCTTCAGTCACCCCTCCACTTT. This codes for CASSYLLQSPLHF.

The gene calls are TRBV7-9 and TRBJ2-4; perhaps TRBD2 as D (5 bases). In germline, CDR1 is SEHNR, CDR2 FQNEAQ (reference sequence). The CDR3 totals 14 residues. V shed 1 base and J shed 7 bases, with 11 bases lying between them. As DNA, the CDR3 is TGTGCCAGCAGCTTAGGAGTAAGCGGCAACATTCAGTACTTC. Residues: CASSLGVSGNIQYF.

The chain is built from TRBV27 and TRBJ1-1, with D possibly being TRBD1 (6 bases). Germline-derived CDR1 and CDR2 are MNHEY and SMNVEV (reference sequence). Deletions cut 6 bases from V and 6 bases from J, with 11 bases between. The CDR3 is 12 amino acids. CDR3 coding DNA: TGTGCCAGCAGCCCCAACAGGGCTGAAGCTTTCTTT. Its translation is CASSPNRAEAFF.

This rearrangement joins TRBV4-2 to TRBJ2-1; perhaps TRBD2 as D (5 bases). V dropped 4 bases and J dropped 8 bases, with 24 bases sitting between them. Germline CDR1 and CDR2: LGHNA and YNFKEQ. The CDR3 contains 17 residues. The CDR3 DNA reads as TGTGCCAGCAGCCTCAGTTTCGGTGTAAGGCGGGTGGATGAGCAGTTCTTC. This translates into CASSLSFGVRRVDEQFF.

The chain carries TRBV10-3 and TRBJ1-5; 9 bases align to TRBD1. The germline gives CDR1 ENHRY, CDR2 SYGVKD. The CDR3 is 15 residues long. The trim removed 1 base at V and 4 bases at J, leaving 2 bases unmatched. The CDR3: CAISELGQGNQPQHF. The CDR3, as DNA: TGTGCCATCAGTGAGTTGGGACAGGGTAATCAGCCCCAGCATTTT.

With regard to this clone: One end of the junction does not line up with germline, which may come from a read error. The gene calls are TRBV5-4 and TRBJ1-4; D is unclear. Germline CDR1 is SGHNT and CDR2 is YYREEE (reference sequence). This CDR3 has 12 residues. The CDR3 coding sequence is TGTGCCAGCAGTTTGGGCCGGGAAAAACTGTTTTTT. It translates to CASSLGREKLFF.

The gene calls are TRBV28 and TRBJ2-7, with no clear D. V gave up 6 bases and J gave up 6 bases, with 6 bases separating them. The CDR3 runs to 10 residues. Germline V lookup: CDR1 MDHEN, CDR2 SYDVKM. CDR3 in DNA: TGTGCCAGCAGCTCTTCCGAGCAGTACTTC. This translates into CASSSSEQYF.

The chain employs TRBV6-6 and TRBJ1-2; weak D call: TRBD1 (5 bases). Trimming shortened V by 6 bases and J by 4 bases, and 9 bases separated the two germline ends. The CDR3 totals 12 residues. Germline V gene sequence: CDR1 MNHNY, CDR2 SVGAGI (reference sequence). DNA of the CDR3: TGTGCCAGCAGCGACAGCCGCTATGGCTACACCTTC. Its protein product is CASSDSRYGYTF.

The sample holds a few counts of this clone. The chain has TRBV29-1 and TRBJ1-2, with D tentatively TRBD1 (6 bases). Deletions cut 4 bases from V and 8 bases from J, with 11 bases between. The germline V gene encodes CDR1 SQVTM and CDR2 ANQGSEA. This CDR3 spans 11 amino acids. CDR3: CSVVGAGGYTF. Here the CDR3 DNA reads TGCAGCGTTGTGGGGGCCGGAGGCTACACCTTC.

This chain connects TRBV19 to TRBJ2-3; TRBD1 agrees at 10 bases. V lost 8 bases and J lost 5; bases outside the gene matches: 4. The germline CDR1 and CDR2 sequences are LNHDA and SQIVND (reference sequence). CDR3 length equals 13 residues. The CDR3 reads CASGTGAIDTQYF. CDR3 nucleotides: TGTGCCAGTGGGACAGGGGCAATAGATACGCAGTATTTT. The full variable domain, its missing parts supplied by reference TRBV19 and TRBJ2-3, is DGGITQSPKYLFRKEGQNVTLSCEQNLNHDAMYWYRQDPGQGLRLIYYSQIVNDFQKGDIAEGYSVSREKKESFPLTVTSAQKNPTAFYLCASGTGAIDTQYFGPGTRLTVL.

The chain employs TRBV5-1 and TRBJ2-3; D not resolved. This CDR3 is 12 amino acids long. The V end was cut by 2 bases, the J end by 6 bases, with 7 bases between. Per the germline V gene, CDR1 is SGHRS and CDR2 is YFSETQ. The CDR3: CASSFPSDTQYF. The CDR3 bases are TGCGCCAGCAGCTTTCCTTCTGATACGCAGTATTTT. Full variable domain (missing parts from reference TRBV5-1 and TRBJ2-3): KAGVTQTPRYLIKTRGQQVTLSCSPISGHRSVSWYQQTPGQGLQFLFEYFSETQRNKGNFPGRFSGRQFSNSRSEMNVSTLELGDSALYLCASSFPSDTQYFGPGTRLTVL.

A few counts support this clone. The chain recombines TRBV7-8 with TRBJ2-4; possible D gene TRBD2, 6 bases. The CDR3 has 17 amino acids. Trimming took 5 bases from V and 0 from J, leaving 17 bases between them. CDR1 is SGHVS, CDR2 FQNEAQ, per germline. The CDR3 here is CASSMGRGRLAKNIQYF. The DNA of the CDR3 is TGTGCCAGCAGCATGGGACGGGGGAGACTAGCCAAAAACATTCAGTACTTC.

The chain has TRBV27 and TRBJ1-5, with 12 bases identical to TRBD1. This CDR3 comprises 14 residues. The germline gives CDR1 MNHEY, CDR2 SMNVEV (reference sequence). V gave up 6 bases and J gave up 6 bases; unmatched junction bases: 3. For the CDR3, the DNA is TGTGCCAGCAGGGGACAGGGGGCCGGTCAGCCCCAGCATTTT. It is translated as CASRGQGAGQPQHF.

This clone was seen more than once but under ten times. The chain is built from TRBV5-1 and TRBJ2-3; D ambiguous. The CDR3 spans 14 residues. The V gene lost 0 bases and the J gene lost 2 bases, with 7 bases spanning the gap. From germline, CDR1 is SGHRS and CDR2 YFSETQ. CDR3 in DNA: TGCGCCAGCAGCTTGGATGCAGTCACAGATACGCAGTATTTT. Translation gives CASSLDAVTDTQYF.